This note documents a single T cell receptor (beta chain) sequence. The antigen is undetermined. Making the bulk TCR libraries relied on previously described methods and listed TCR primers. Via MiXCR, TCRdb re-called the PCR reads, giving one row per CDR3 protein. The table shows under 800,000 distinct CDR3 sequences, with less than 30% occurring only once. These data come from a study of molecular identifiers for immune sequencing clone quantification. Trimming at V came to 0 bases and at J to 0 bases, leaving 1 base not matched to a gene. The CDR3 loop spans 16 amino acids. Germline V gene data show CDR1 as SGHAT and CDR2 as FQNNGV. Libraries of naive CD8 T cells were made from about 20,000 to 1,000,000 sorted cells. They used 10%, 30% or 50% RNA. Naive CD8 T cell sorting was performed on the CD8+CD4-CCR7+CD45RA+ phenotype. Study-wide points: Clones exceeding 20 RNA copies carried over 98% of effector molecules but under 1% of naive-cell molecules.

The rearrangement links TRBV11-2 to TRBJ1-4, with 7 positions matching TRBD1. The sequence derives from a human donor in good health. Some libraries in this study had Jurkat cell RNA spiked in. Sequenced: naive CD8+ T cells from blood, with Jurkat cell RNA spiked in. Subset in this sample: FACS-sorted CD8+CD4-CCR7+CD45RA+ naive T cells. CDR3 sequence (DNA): TGTGCCAGCAGCTTAGAGGGGACAGCAACTAATGAAAAACTGTTTTTT. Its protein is CASSLEGTATNEKLFF.